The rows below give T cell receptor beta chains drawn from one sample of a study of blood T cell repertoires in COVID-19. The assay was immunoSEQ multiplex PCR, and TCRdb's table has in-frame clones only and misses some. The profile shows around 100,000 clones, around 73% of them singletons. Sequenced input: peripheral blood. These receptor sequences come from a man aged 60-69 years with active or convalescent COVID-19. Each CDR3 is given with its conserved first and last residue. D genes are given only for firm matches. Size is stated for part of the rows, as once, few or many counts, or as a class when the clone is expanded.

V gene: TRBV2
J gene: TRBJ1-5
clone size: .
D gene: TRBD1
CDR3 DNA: TGTGCCAGTACAGGGGTCAATAGCAATCAGCCCCAGCATTTT
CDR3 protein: CASTGVNSNQPQHF

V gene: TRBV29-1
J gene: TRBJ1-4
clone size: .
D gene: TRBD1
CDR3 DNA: TGCAGCGTGACCCAGGGGGCTTCTAATGAAAAACTGTTTTTT
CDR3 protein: CSVTQGASNEKLFF

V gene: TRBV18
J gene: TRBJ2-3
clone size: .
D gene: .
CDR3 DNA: TGTGCCAGCTCACCTTCCTTGGCCACAGATACGCAGTATTTT
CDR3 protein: CASSPSLATDTQYF

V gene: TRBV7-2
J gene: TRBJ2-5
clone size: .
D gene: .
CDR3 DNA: TGTGCCAGCAGCTTAGACAGTTCCGGGGCCCAGTACTTC
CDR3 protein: CASSLDSSGAQYF

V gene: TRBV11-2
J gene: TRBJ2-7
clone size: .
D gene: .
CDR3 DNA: TGTGCCAGCAGCTTCATTAGCGGATTCTACGAGCAGTACTTC
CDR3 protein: CASSFISGFYEQYF

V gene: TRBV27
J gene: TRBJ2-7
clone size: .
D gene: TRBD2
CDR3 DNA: TGTGCCAGCAGTTTATACCCTAGCGGGGACTACGAGCAGTACTTC
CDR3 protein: CASSLYPSGDYEQYF

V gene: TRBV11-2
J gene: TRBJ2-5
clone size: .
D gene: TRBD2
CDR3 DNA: TGTGCCAGCAGCTCCCATAGCGGGTTCTCTCAAGAGACCCAGTACTTC
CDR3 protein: CASSSHSGFSQETQYF

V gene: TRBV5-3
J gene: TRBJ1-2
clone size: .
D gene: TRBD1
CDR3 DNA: TGTGCCAGAAGCCCCGGGACAGGGAGTTTCTATGGCTACACCTTC
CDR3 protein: CARSPGTGSFYGYTF

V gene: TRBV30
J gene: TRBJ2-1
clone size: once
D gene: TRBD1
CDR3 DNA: TGTGCCTGGCAGACAGGGGTAAACTACAATAAGCAGTTCTTC
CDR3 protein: CAWQTGVNYNKQFF

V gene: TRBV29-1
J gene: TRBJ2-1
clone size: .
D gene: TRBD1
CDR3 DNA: TGCAGCGTTACAGGGGACTACAATGAGCAGTTCTTC
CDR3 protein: CSVTGDYNEQFF

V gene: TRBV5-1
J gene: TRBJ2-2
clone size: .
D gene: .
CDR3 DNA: TGCGCCAGCAACTGGGCAAACACCGGGGAGCTGTTTTTT
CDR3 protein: CASNWANTGELFF

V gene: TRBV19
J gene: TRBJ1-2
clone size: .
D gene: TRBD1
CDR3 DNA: TGTGCCAGTGCACGGACAGGGGATGGCTACACCTTC
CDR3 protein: CASARTGDGYTF

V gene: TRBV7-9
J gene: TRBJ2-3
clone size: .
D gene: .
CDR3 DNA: TGTGCCAGCAGCTTAGGTACAGGTTCCGGGACAGATACGCAGTATTTT
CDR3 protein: CASSLGTGSGTDTQYF

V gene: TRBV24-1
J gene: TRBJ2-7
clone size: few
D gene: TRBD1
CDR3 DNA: TGTGCCACCAGTGACTCCGGGACAGGGGGCTACGAGCAGTACTTC
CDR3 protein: CATSDSGTGGYEQYF

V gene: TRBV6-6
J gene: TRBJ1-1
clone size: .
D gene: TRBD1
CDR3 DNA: TGTGCCAGCAGTAACCCAGGGGGCCCTGAAGCTTTCTTT
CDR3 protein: CASSNPGGPEAFF

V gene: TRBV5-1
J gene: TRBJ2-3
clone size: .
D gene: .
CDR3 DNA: TGCGCCAGCAGCATGAACGAGCAAGATACGCAGTATTTT
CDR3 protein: CASSMNEQDTQYF